A single sample gave rise to the 24 T cell receptor beta chains below, sequenced in a study of PD-L1 blockade in urothelial cancer (dated by TCRdb to between 2016 and 2019). The receptor library was made with the immunoSEQ multiplex PCR assay. This immuneACCESS table, as held by TCRdb, lists in-frame sequences with V and J called but not all clones. Of the missing ones, under half trace to an unresolved V gene in checked studies; the others have no known cause. Here the sample has under 60,000 clones; approximately 83% occur a single time. Together, the top ten hold more than 9% of the sample. What the time point label conveys for this sample: peripheral blood 6 weeks after treatment start. The source material was PBMCs, sampled around atezolizumab (anti-PD-L1) treatment. The receptors were gathered from a man in his sixties with urothelial cancer.

The chain combines TRBV9 with TRBJ2-3; D is ambiguous. V dropped 0 bases and J dropped 5 bases, with 4 bases sitting between them. This CDR3 spans 12 amino acids. Germline values: CDR1 SGDLS, CDR2 YYNGEE. CDR3 residues: CASSVVVDTQYF. The CDR3 DNA reads TGTGCCAGCAGCGTAGTAGTAGATACGCAGTATTTT.

The chain is built from TRBV11-1 and TRBJ2-5, with TRBD1 identical over 8 bases. The trim removed 5 bases at V and 5 bases at J, leaving 13 bases unmatched. The CDR3 extends over 16 amino acids. Germline V gene data show CDR1 as SGHAT and CDR2 as FQDESV (reference sequence). In DNA, the CDR3 is TGTGCCAGCAGCCCCAGACAGGGGAAGGAAGAGGAGACCCAGTACTTC. Translated: CASSPRQGKEEETQYF.

The chain uses TRBV27 and TRBJ1-3; 7 bases line up with TRBD1. Germline CDR1 is MNHEY and CDR2 is SMNVEV (reference sequence). V was pared by 6 bases and J by 1 base, with 3 bases of the junction left unmatched. There are 14 residues in the CDR3. The CDR3 DNA follows: TGTGCCAGCAGCCAACAGGGGTCTGGAAACACCATATATTTT. It yields the protein CASSQQGSGNTIYF.

This chain connects TRBV27 to TRBJ1-1; TRBD1 might be the D (5 bases). The germline V gene encodes CDR1 MNHEY and CDR2 SMNVEV (reference sequence). The CDR3 sequence is 15 residues long. V dropped 3 bases and J dropped 5 bases, with 16 bases sitting between them. CDR3 DNA: TGTGCCAGCAGTTTGAGTCTGGGGGGGAGGACTGAAGCTTTCTTT. Translation gives CASSLSLGGRTEAFF.

V and J are TRBV7-9 and TRBJ1-2; the match to TRBD1 covers 10 bases. Trimming removed 5 bases from V and 8 bases from J; junction bases left unmatched: 5. Per the germline V gene, CDR1 is SEHNR and CDR2 is FQNEAQ (reference sequence). This CDR3 contains 13 residues. CDR3: CASSLGQGEGYTF. In DNA, the CDR3 is TGTGCCAGCAGCCTTGGACAGGGGGAAGGCTACACCTTC.

This clone has only a few counts. The gene calls are TRBV7-8 and TRBJ1-6; 7 bases line up with TRBD1. The CDR3 is made up of 14 amino acids. V trimming: 7 bases; J trimming: 7 bases; junction bases outside the gene matches: 7. Germline V gene sequence: CDR1 SGHVS, CDR2 FQNEAQ. The CDR3 sequence is CASTRGQNNSPLHF. The CDR3 DNA is TGTGCCAGCACGAGGGGACAGAACAATTCACCCCTCCACTTT.

The table lists this clone with a few counts. The V call is TRBV7-9, the J call TRBJ2-7; D is perhaps TRBD1 (5 bases). Trimming took 5 bases from V and 5 from J, leaving 10 bases between them. CDR1 is SEHNR, CDR2 FQNEAQ, per germline (reference sequence). The CDR3 loop spans 12 amino acids. The CDR3 coding sequence is TGTGCCAGCAGCCACGACAGACACGAGCAGTACTTC. Protein: CASSHDRHEQYF. The full variable domain, completed using reference TRBV7-9 and TRBJ2-7, is DTGVSQNPRHKITKRGQNVTFRCDPISEHNRLYWYRQTLGQGPEFLTYFQNEAQLEKSRLLSDRFSAERPKGSFSTLEIQRTEQGDSAMYLCASSHDRHEQYFGPGTRLTVT.

The chain carries TRBV29-1 and TRBJ2-2; 7 nucleotides match TRBD1. V gave up 7 bases and J gave up 3 bases; unmatched junction bases: 2. Looked up from germline, CDR1 is SQVTM and CDR2 is ANQGSEA. CDR3 length: 12 residues. CDR3 region: CSGGTDTGELFF. The CDR3 nucleotides are TGCAGCGGGGGGACAGACACCGGGGAGCTGTTTTTT.

V is TRBV6-5 and J is TRBJ2-5; tentatively, D is TRBD2 (5 bases). Germline CDR1 reads MNHEY; CDR2 reads SVGAGI. V dropped 7 bases and J dropped 2 bases, with 17 bases sitting between them. This CDR3 comprises 15 residues. CDR3: CASTKSRRRQETQYF. The CDR3 bases are TGTGCCAGCACTAAATCTAGGAGGAGGCAAGAGACCCAGTACTTC.

The chain links TRBV6-4 to TRBJ2-5, with 10 bases identical to TRBD2. The germline V gene has CDR1 MRHNA and CDR2 SNTAGT. The trim removed 6 bases at V and 2 bases at J, leaving 6 bases unmatched. The CDR3 extends over 15 amino acids. CDR3 in amino acids: CASSPTSGEQETQYF. For the CDR3, the DNA is TGTGCCAGCAGCCCCACTAGCGGGGAGCAAGAGACCCAGTACTTC.

Remarks on this clone: Within the sample, other DNA sequences also encode this same CDR3. The chain is built from TRBV19 and TRBJ2-7; D unclear. This CDR3 comprises 12 residues. The V gene lost 6 bases and the J gene lost 0 bases, with 6 bases spanning the gap. Germline lookup yields CDR1 LNHDA and CDR2 SQIVND (reference sequence). The CDR3 nucleotides are TGTGCCAGTAGGGCCTCCTCCTACGAGCAGTACTTC. Translating it yields CASRASSYEQYF. The full variable domain, completed using reference TRBV19 and TRBJ2-7, is DGGITQSPKYLFRKEGQNVTLSCEQNLNHDAMYWYRQDPGQGLRLIYYSQIVNDFQKGDIAEGYSVSREKKESFPLTVTSAQKNPTAFYLCASRASSYEQYFGPGTRLTVT.

The chain is built from TRBV5-5 and TRBJ1-1, with TRBD1 matching 8 bases. Looked up from germline, CDR1 is SGHKS and CDR2 is YYEKEE (reference sequence). V shed 4 bases, J shed 7 bases, and the junction held 12 bases outside the gene matches. This CDR3 region has 15 residues. The CDR3 DNA sequence: TGTGCCAGCAGCCCACAGGGGGTAGCTTCTATTGAAGCTTTCTTT. Translated, it gives CASSPQGVASIEAFF.

The gene calls are TRBV6-6 and TRBJ1-3; D perhaps matches TRBD1 (5 bases). This CDR3 is 12 amino acids long. Per the germline V gene, CDR1 is MNHNY and CDR2 is SVGAGI (reference sequence). Deletions cut 8 bases from V and 4 bases from J, with 9 bases between. CDR3 DNA sequence: TGTGCCAGCTCATGGGGCGGAAACACCATATATTTT. Protein: CASSWGGNTIYF.

The V call is TRBV27, the J call TRBJ2-1, with D possibly TRBD2 on 6 matching bases. V was clipped by 7 bases and J by 0 bases, with 13 bases between them. The CDR3 runs 15 residues. CDR1 is MNHEY, CDR2 SMNVEV, per germline (reference sequence). This CDR3 reads CASKSGPSSYNEQFF. The CDR3 bases are TGTGCCAGCAAAAGCGGGCCGAGCTCCTACAATGAGCAGTTCTTC.

The CDR3 DNA sequence: TGTGCCAGCAGACTTACATCGTCCAGGGTTGACGAGCAGTACTTC. It is translated as CASRLTSSRVDEQYF. This chain links TRBV7-9 with TRBJ2-7, with D maybe TRBD1 (5 bases). The CDR3 covers 15 residues. Trimming took 6 bases from V and 5 from J, leaving 20 bases between them. The germline V gene encodes CDR1 SEHNR and CDR2 FQNEAQ (reference sequence).

The chain uses TRBV7-9 and TRBJ2-6; D not resolved. Trimming removed 5 bases at V and 0 bases at J, with 8 bases between. The CDR3 consists of 15 residues. Germline CDR1 SEHNR, CDR2 FQNEAQ (reference sequence). This chain's CDR3 is CASSQTPSGANVLTF. Here the CDR3 DNA reads TGTGCCAGCAGCCAAACTCCCTCTGGGGCCAACGTCCTGACTTTC. The full variable domain, rest sourced from reference TRBV7-9 and TRBJ2-6, is DTGVSQNPRHKITKRGQNVTFRCDPISEHNRLYWYRQTLGQGPEFLTYFQNEAQLEKSRLLSDRFSAERPKGSFSTLEIQRTEQGDSAMYLCASSQTPSGANVLTFGAGSRLTVL.

V gene TRBV20-1 combines with J gene TRBJ1-2; D not certain. V was trimmed by 6 bases and J by 4 bases, leaving 9 bases between them. Looked up from germline, CDR1 is DFQATT and CDR2 is SNEGSKA (reference sequence). The CDR3 totals 11 residues. CDR3 amino acids: CSADGLYGYTF. The CDR3 coding sequence is TGCAGTGCCGACGGACTCTATGGCTACACCTTC.

The chain joins TRBV18 to TRBJ2-2, with TRBD1 as a possible D gene (6 bases). CDR3 length equals 17 residues. Trimming cost V 1 base and J 3 bases, with 15 bases left between them. The germline V gene encodes CDR1 KGHSH and CDR2 LQKENI. The CDR3 loop is CASSPRRTASHTGELFF. The CDR3 nucleotides are TGTGCCAGCTCACCACGGAGGACAGCCTCCCACACCGGGGAGCTGTTTTTT. The full variable domain, rest sourced from reference TRBV18 and TRBJ2-2, is NAGVMQNPRHLVRRRGQEARLRCSPMKGHSHVYWYRQLPEEGLKFMVYLQKENIIDESGMPKERFSAEFPKEGPSILRIQQVVRGDSAAYFCASSPRRTASHTGELFFGEGSRLTVL.

V usage is TRBV30 and J usage is TRBJ1-2; 7 bases map to TRBD1. V lost 3 bases and J lost 8; bases outside the gene matches: 9. Per germline, CDR1 GTSNPN and CDR2 SVGIG (reference sequence). This CDR3 contains 13 residues. CDR3 sequence (DNA): TGTGCCTGGAGCACGAGGGGGCAGCGGGGCTACACCTTC. This gives the protein CAWSTRGQRGYTF.

V is TRBV19 and J is TRBJ2-7, with TRBD1 matching over 7 bases. Germline V gene data show CDR1 as LNHDA and CDR2 as SQIVND (reference sequence). This CDR3 is 13 amino acids long. The junction had 7 bases not matched to a gene; V was cut back by 7 bases and J by 4 bases. The CDR3 nucleotides are TGTGCCAGTAAAGCTCAGGGGGAATACGAGCAGTACTTC. It specifies CASKAQGEYEQYF.

This chain links TRBV29-1 with TRBJ2-2, with D possibly TRBD1 on 5 matching bases. Germline V CDR1 and CDR2: SQVTM, ANQGSEA. V was pared by 4 bases and J by 3 bases, with 12 bases between. This CDR3 is 14 amino acids long. The CDR3: CSVGSGLYTGELFF. The CDR3 nucleotides are TGCAGCGTTGGGTCAGGGCTTTACACCGGGGAGCTGTTTTTT.

The gene calls are TRBV23-1 and TRBJ2-3; a weak D match, TRBD1 (5 bases). TRBV23-1 counts as an open reading frame of uncertain function. Trimming took off 4 bases at V and 3 bases at J, with 14 bases between the two ends. The CDR3 runs 15 residues. The CDR3 DNA reads TGCGCCAGCAGTCCTGGGGCGTCTCGTACAGATACGCAGTATTTT. Translating it yields CASSPGASRTDTQYF.

Written as DNA, the CDR3 is TGCAGCGTTGCACGGGGCACAGATACGCAGTATTTT. Translating it yields CSVARGTDTQYF. The chain carries TRBV29-1 and TRBJ2-3; D ambiguous. V was trimmed by 4 bases and J by 1 base, leaving 6 bases between them. CDR3 length equals 12 residues. The germline CDR1 and CDR2 sequences are SQVTM and ANQGSEA.

This clone has a single count. The V and J genes are TRBV27 and TRBJ2-3; 11 bases map to TRBD1. Germline CDR1 and CDR2: MNHEY and SMNVEV (reference sequence). The CDR3 contains 16 residues. Trimming removed 5 bases from V and 4 bases from J; junction bases left unmatched: 8. The CDR3 DNA reads TGTGCCAGCAGTAGACCGGGACAGGGGGTAGCAGATACGCAGTATTTT. It codes for CASSRPGQGVADTQYF.